This entry lists 26 T cell receptor beta chains sequenced from one sample in a study of blood T cells in healthy people across ages. With a J-beta primer mix and a sample-barcoded 5' primer, a second PCR ran about 7 to 12 cycles. Each CDR3 protein gets one entry after TCRdb re-called the 5' RACE reads with MiXCR. The sample consists of about 570,000 distinct CDR3 sequences, about a quarter of them appearing once. The sample was also linked to a second study, of T cells of mothers and their children.

The source material was blood. Receptor source: a boy aged 2 to 10 in good health.

This clonotype was picked up a small number of times. The chain combines TRBV6-7 with TRBJ2-7, with D unresolved. TRBV6-7 is an open reading frame whose function is uncertain. This CDR3 spans 14 amino acids. V was pared by 6 bases and J by 0 bases, with 12 bases between. The CDR3 bases are TGTGCCAGCAGAGGCAGTCACCTCTCCTACGAGCAGTACTTC. Encoded protein: CASRGSHLSYEQYF.

The chain has TRBV6-1 and TRBJ2-7; 8 bases are a match to TRBD1. Germline values: CDR1 MNHNS, CDR2 SASEGT. V shed 2 bases, J shed 3 bases, and the junction held 3 bases outside the gene matches. This CDR3 region has 14 residues. The CDR3 is CASSEQGAYYEQYF. CDR3 coding DNA: TGTGCCAGCAGTGAACAGGGGGCTTACTACGAGCAGTACTTC.

The chain employs TRBV7-9 and TRBJ2-3; 10 bases agree with TRBD1. The CDR3 runs to 16 residues. V shed 5 bases and J 1 base; nucleotides not matched to a gene: 6. Germline-derived CDR1 and CDR2 are SEHNR and FQNEAQ (reference sequence). The CDR3 reads CASSPRTGGGTDTQYF. The CDR3 DNA reads as TGTGCCAGCAGCCCCCGGACAGGGGGAGGCACAGATACGCAGTATTTT.

The chain combines TRBV6-2 or TRBV6-3 with TRBJ2-7; 8 bases map to TRBD2. Germline CDR1 MNHEY, CDR2 SVGEGT. The CDR3 is 18 residues long. Trimming took 6 bases from V and 3 from J; bases not matched to a gene: 19. The CDR3 loop reads CASSRPRSGGDASYEQYF. For the CDR3, the DNA is TGTGCCAGCAGCCGCCCCAGGAGCGGGGGTGACGCAAGCTACGAGCAGTACTTC.

This clonotype was counted a few times. This sequence joins TRBV29-1 and TRBJ1-1; possibly TRBD1 for D (6 bases). V was trimmed by 8 bases and J by 1 base, leaving 11 bases between them. CDR1 and CDR2 from the germline V gene are SQVTM and ANQGSEA. This CDR3 region has 12 residues. CDR3 residues: CSSTTGNTEAFF. Here the CDR3 DNA reads TGCAGCTCAACGACAGGGAACACTGAAGCTTTCTTT.

This clonotype was picked up many times. The chain uses TRBV7-8 and TRBJ2-3, with unresolved D. Trimming removed 5 bases from V and 3 bases from J, with 12 bases in between. Germline V lookup: CDR1 SGHVS, CDR2 FQNEAQ. The CDR3 has 14 amino acids. The CDR3 DNA reads TGTGCCAGCAGCCTAGACCCCAGGACAGATACGCAGTATTTT. Protein: CASSLDPRTDTQYF.

Only a few counts were recorded for this clonotype. V and J are TRBV24-1 and TRBJ2-5; TRBD1 aligns across 9 bases. The J call is doubtful: the DNA matches TRBJ2-7 better. The CDR3 has 16 residues. Germline V gives CDR1 KGHDR, CDR2 SFDVKD. CDR3 DNA: TGTGCCACCAGTGATCCTACAGGGGGCACCTCCTACGAGCAGTACTTC. This encodes CATSDPTGGTSYEQYF.

The chain has TRBV20-1 and TRBJ1-2; the match to TRBD1 covers 7 bases. The CDR3 length is 20 residues. The V gene end was trimmed by 0 bases and the J gene end by 0 bases; junction bases not matched to a gene: 19. Germline assignment: CDR1 DFQATT and CDR2 SNEGSKA (reference sequence). CDR3 sequence: CSARDLEQGFLSPANYGYTF. CDR3 bases: TGCAGTGCTAGAGATTTGGAACAGGGGTTCCTCTCACCGGCTAACTATGGCTACACCTTC.

This clonotype has just a few counts. The V call is TRBV6-2 or TRBV6-3, the J call TRBJ2-4; possibly TRBD2 for D (6 bases). This CDR3 spans 16 amino acids. Trimming cost V 2 bases and J 1 base, with 12 bases left between them. The germline V gene has CDR1 MNHEY and CDR2 SVGEGT. CDR3 amino acids: CASSYGGDVAKNIQYF. CDR3 DNA sequence: TGTGCCAGCAGTTACGGAGGGGACGTGGCCAAAAACATTCAGTACTTC.

This clonotype has more than one count but fewer than ten. The chain recombines TRBV6-6 with TRBJ2-7; either TRBD1 or TRBD2 may fit D (5 bases each). Germline CDR1 is MNHNY and CDR2 is SVGAGI (reference sequence). This CDR3 has 16 residues. With 0 bases removed from V and 0 bases from J, the gap between germline ends came to 12 bases. The CDR3 protein is CASSYSPGTSSYEQYF. The CDR3 nucleotides are TGTGCCAGCAGTTACTCACCCGGGACCAGCTCCTACGAGCAGTACTTC.

This clonotype showed up just once. The CDR3 DNA reads as TGCAGTGCTAGAGATTCAGGGGAGACCTACTATGGCTACACCTTC. This sequence encodes CSARDSGETYYGYTF. V and J are TRBV20-1 and TRBJ1-2; possibly TRBD1 for D (6 bases). In germline, CDR1 is DFQATT, CDR2 SNEGSKA (reference sequence). Trimming cost V 0 bases and J 3 bases, with 14 bases left between them. The CDR3 has 15 amino acids.

This clonotype turned up a few times. This chain uses TRBV24-1 with TRBJ2-1, with D perhaps being TRBD1 or TRBD2 (6 bases each). The CDR3 runs to 16 residues. The ends were cut back, 1 base at V and 5 bases at J, with 14 bases in the middle. Germline V gives CDR1 KGHDR, CDR2 SFDVKD. The CDR3 reads CATSDFKGGRHNEQFF. CDR3 sequence (DNA): TGTGCCACCAGTGATTTTAAAGGGGGGAGACACAATGAGCAGTTCTTC.

The chain carries TRBV4-1 and TRBJ2-7; D not certain. From germline, CDR1 is MGHRA and CDR2 YSYEKL. The CDR3 extends over 12 amino acids. Deletions cut 1 base from V and 6 bases from J, with 7 bases between. DNA for the CDR3: TGCGCCAGCAGCCAAGGGAGTACCGAGCAGTACTTC. Encoded protein: CASSQGSTEQYF.

The chain joins TRBV19 to TRBJ2-7; D may be TRBD2 (5 bases). This CDR3 is built from 14 residues. The germline V and J ends were trimmed by 6 bases and 2 bases, with 14 bases remaining between them. Germline V gene lookup returns CDR1 LNHDA and CDR2 SQIVND (reference sequence). The CDR3 loop is CASSNTGETYEQYF. The CDR3 region has the DNA TGTGCCAGTAGCAATACTGGGGAGACCTACGAGCAGTACTTC.

This clonotype has just a few counts. Just one base apart from a much larger clone, this may be a read error. The chain combines TRBV4-1 with TRBJ2-7; TRBD1 agrees at 8 bases. The trim removed 4 bases at V and 1 base at J, leaving 15 bases unmatched. This CDR3 comprises 18 residues. Germline CDR1 is MGHRA and CDR2 is YSYEKL. The CDR3 nucleotides read TGCGCCAGCAGCCGAGATGGCGGGGCAGGGGGCATGTCCTACGAGCAGTACTTC. Protein product: CASSRDGGAGGMSYEQYF.

The chain joins TRBV4-1 to TRBJ2-3, with a possible D match to TRBD2 (6 bases). This CDR3 comprises 15 residues. Germline loops: CDR1 MGHRA, CDR2 YSYEKL. The germline V and J ends were trimmed by 3 bases and 8 bases, with 18 bases remaining between them. The CDR3 region is CASSHPGTQAGTQYF. The DNA of the CDR3 is TGCGCCAGCAGCCACCCAGGGACTCAGGCAGGTACGCAGTATTTT.

The V and J genes are TRBV7-9 and TRBJ1-1; no reliable D call. Trimming pared 5 bases from V and 4 bases from J, leaving 5 bases between. The CDR3 totals 11 residues. Germline V gene data show CDR1 as SEHNR and CDR2 as FQNEAQ (reference sequence). The CDR3 sequence: CASSTFTEAFF. CDR3 coding DNA: TGTGCCAGCAGCACATTCACTGAAGCTTTCTTT.

This clonotype was detected only a few times. The chain recombines TRBV7-2 with TRBJ1-4; possibly TRBD1 for D (5 bases). V was shortened by 5 bases and J by 3 bases, with 13 bases between the two germline ends. CDR3 length equals 15 residues. Germline lookup yields CDR1 SGHTA and CDR2 FQGNSA. CDR3 sequence reads: CASSLDGTSNEKLFF. For the CDR3, the DNA is TGTGCCAGCAGCCTGGACGGGACTTCTAATGAAAAACTGTTTTTT.

The chain joins TRBV6-5 to TRBJ2-5; the D call may be TRBD1 or TRBD2 (5 bases each). Trimming shortened V by 3 bases and J by 5 bases, and 10 bases separated the two germline ends. Germline CDR1 is MNHEY and CDR2 is SVGAGI. This CDR3 contains 13 residues. The CDR3 nucleotides read TGTGCCAGCAGTTATGAGGGGACCGAGACCCAGTACTTC. Residues: CASSYEGTETQYF.

This clonotype was seen a few times. Written as DNA, the CDR3 is TGTGCCAGCAGCAAGGACGGTTTTAACTATGGCTACACCTTC. Protein product: CASSKDGFNYGYTF. The rearrangement links TRBV12-3 or TRBV12-4 to TRBJ1-2; D is ambiguous. The ends were cut back, 6 bases at V and 1 base at J, with 12 bases in the middle. CDR3 length equals 14 residues.

The rearrangement joins TRBV7-9 to TRBJ2-5; D is perhaps TRBD1 (5 bases). Germline V gene sequence: CDR1 SEHNR, CDR2 FQNEAQ (reference sequence). This CDR3 comprises 14 residues. V lost 0 bases and J lost 4, with 9 bases in between. This CDR3 is CASSLARGAETQYF. CDR3 DNA: TGTGCCAGCAGCTTAGCGCGTGGGGCAGAGACCCAGTACTTC.

The chain recombines TRBV5-5 with TRBJ2-5; a weak D match, TRBD2 (6 bases). Matching the DNA end better, TRBJ2-1 makes the J call doubtful. CDR1 and CDR2 from the germline V gene are SGHKS and YYEKEE (reference sequence). The CDR3 spans 15 residues. This CDR3 reads CASSLWGTRENEQFF. CDR3 in DNA: TGTGCCAGCAGCTTGTGGGGGACCCGGGAGAATGAGCAGTTCTTC.

This clonotype was seen only a few times. The genes are TRBV11-2 and TRBJ2-2; D might be TRBD1 or TRBD2, each matching 5 bases. Germline lookup yields CDR1 SGHAT and CDR2 FQNNGV. The CDR3 consists of 16 residues. Between the trimmed V and J ends, which lost 2 bases and 0 bases, there was a span of 10 bases. DNA of the CDR3: TGTGCCAGCAGCTTATGGCAGGGAGCGAACACCGGGGAGCTGTTTTTT. It yields the protein CASSLWQGANTGELFF.

The sample holds a few counts of this clonotype. The rearrangement uses TRBV27 and TRBJ2-7; 10 nucleotides line up with TRBD1. Germline V gene data show CDR1 as MNHEY and CDR2 as SMNVEV (reference sequence). Trimming cost V 5 bases and J 4 bases; bases outside gene matches: 8. The CDR3 has 15 residues. CDR3 nucleotide sequence: TGTGCCAGCAGTACAATAGGACAGGGGGGGTACGAGCAGTACTTC. Translation: CASSTIGQGGYEQYF.

This clonotype was detected many times. This rearrangement joins TRBV5-1 to TRBJ2-5; 10 positions agree with TRBD1. The CDR3 totals 14 residues. V gave up 0 bases and J gave up 5 bases; unmatched junction bases: 1. The germline V gene encodes CDR1 SGHRS and CDR2 YFSETQ. The CDR3 coding sequence is TGCGCCAGCAGCTTGGCGGGACAGGGGGAGACCCAGTACTTC. Amino acids: CASSLAGQGETQYF.

This clonotype was observed a few times. The CDR3 DNA sequence: TGTGCCATTTCCGGGACAGGGGACACTGAAGCTTTCTTT. This gives the protein CAISGTGDTEAFF. This chain connects TRBV10-3 to TRBJ1-1; TRBD1 matches at 10 bases. This CDR3 is built from 13 residues. CDR1 ENHRY and CDR2 SYGVKD come from the germline V gene. Unmatched junction bases numbered 4, after V lost 9 bases and J lost 3 bases.